This TCR beta chain came from a study of T cell responses to AZD1222 COVID-19 vaccine. The germline V gene encodes CDR1 LNHDA and CDR2 SQIVND (reference sequence). Unmatched junction bases numbered 9, after V lost 5 bases and J lost 6 bases. This CDR3 contains 16 residues. The repertoire was sequenced with immunoSEQ multiplex PCR; TCRdb's copy has only in-frame clones and lacks some. The top ten hold 5% to 6.5% of the sample, which has some 150,000 clones, roughly 93% seen once. The TCR originated in an adult in good health. The chain combines TRBV19 with TRBJ2-1; the match to TRBD2 covers 11 bases. This sample comprised peripheral blood, obtained on day 0 of AZD1222 vaccination. The CDR3 reads CASSPGTSGLSNEQFF. The CDR3 nucleotides read TGTGCCAGTAGTCCGGGGACTAGCGGACTTAGCAATGAGCAGTTCTTC.